This is a list of T cell receptor beta chains from one sample in a study of T-cell memory formation after mild COVID-19. One entry per CDR3 protein, called by TCRdb with MiXCR from the 5' RACE reads. The table has 270,000 or so distinct CDR3 sequences, around 15% seen once; the top ten hold 22%. Sequences were obtained from PBMCs or a T cell subset sorted from them (not recorded which). The receptor source for this set is a man aged 18 to 35 who had mild COVID-19 (a few samples of this study predate the infection). Cell type and time point are not known. The CDR3 runs from the conserved cysteine through the conserved F or W. A D gene is named only where the DNA matches it firmly. Clone size appears in some rows only: once, few, many, or a class for an expanded clone.

>few|.|TRBJ2-3|TRBV5-4
CASSLTEGGLRTDTQYF
TGTGCCAGCAGCCTCACAGAGGGGGGTCTACGAACGGATACGCAGTATTTT
>few|.|TRBJ1-6|TRBV20-1
CSARRQGNNSPLHF
TGCAGTGCCAGACGTCAGGGAAATAATTCACCCCTCCACTTT
>many|TRBD2|TRBJ2-1|TRBV5-1
CASSVTSVREQFF
TGCGCCAGCAGCGTGACTAGCGTCCGTGAGCAGTTCTTC
>.|.|TRBJ1-3|TRBV4-2
CASSQDLGDYLSGNTIYF
TGTGCCAGCAGCCAAGATTTAGGGGACTACCTCTCTGGAAACACCATATATTTT
>few|TRBD2|TRBJ2-5|TRBV4-3
CASSQMGTSGQETQYF
TGCGCCAGCAGCCAGATGGGAACTAGCGGACAAGAGACCCAGTACTTC
>.|.|TRBJ1-6|TRBV9
CASSSRRGGSNSPLHF
TGTGCCAGCAGCTCCCGGCGGGGCGGATCGAATTCACCCCTCCACTTT
>.|.|TRBJ2-7|TRBV7-6
CASSLRFEQDEQYF
TGTGCCAGCAGCTTAAGATTCGAGCAGGACGAGCAGTACTTC
>.|.|TRBJ1-5|TRBV6-2/TRBV6-3
CASSYSQGNQPQHF
TGTGCCAGCAGTTACTCGCAGGGGAATCAGCCCCAGCATTTT
>.|.|TRBJ2-3|TRBV5-1
CASSLAAGWADTQYF
TGCGCCAGCAGCTTGGCCGCAGGGTGGGCAGATACGCAGTATTTT
>few|TRBD1|TRBJ2-3|TRBV7-8
CASSRPEQGRVSTDTQYF
TGTGCCAGCAGCCGACCCGAACAGGGGCGGGTTTCGACAGATACGCAGTATTTT
>.|.|TRBJ2-1|TRBV14
CASSQVWAGNEQFF
TGTGCCAGCAGCCAAGTATGGGCAGGGAATGAGCAGTTCTTC
>few|.|TRBJ2-1|TRBV9
CASSTGTLREQFF
TGTGCCAGCAGCACGGGGACTCTCCGTGAGCAGTTCTTC
>few|TRBD2|TRBJ2-3|TRBV4-1
CASSHAGGPNTQYF
TGCGCCAGCAGCCATGCGGGGGGGCCTAATACGCAGTATTTT
>.|.|TRBJ2-2|TRBV30
CAWRARGHNTGELFF
TGTGCCTGGAGGGCCCGGGGGCATAACACCGGGGAGCTGTTTTTT
>few|.|TRBJ2-2|TRBV4-1
CASEQGTGELFF
TGCGCCAGCGAGCAAGGGACCGGGGAGCTGTTTTTT
>few|.|TRBJ1-1|TRBV7-9
CASSPRQTPDEAFF
TGTGCCAGCAGCCCAAGACAGACACCAGATGAAGCTTTCTTT
>few|TRBD1|TRBJ1-4|TRBV5-6
CASSGTGVANEKLFF
TGTGCCAGCAGCGGCACAGGGGTTGCTAATGAAAAACTGTTTTTT
>few|.|TRBJ2-1|TRBV9
CASSVVPGTHNEQFF
TGTGCCAGCAGCGTAGTCCCGGGGACCCACAATGAGCAGTTCTTC
>few|.|TRBJ1-1|TRBV12-3/TRBV12-4
CASRLVRSGFAEAFF
TGTGCCAGCAGACTTGTGAGGTCGGGGTTCGCTGAAGCTTTCTTT
>.|TRBD1|TRBJ2-3|TRBV2
CASKDRGADTQYF
TGTGCCAGCAAGGACAGGGGGGCAGATACGCAGTATTTT
>few|.|TRBJ1-4|TRBV4-2
CASSQDRGGGNEKLFF
TGTGCCAGCAGCCAAGATCGGGGTGGGGGCAATGAAAAACTGTTTTTT
>few|TRBD2|TRBJ2-7|TRBV7-9
CASSSTTSGKYEQYF
TGTGCCAGCAGCTCCACGACTAGCGGGAAATACGAGCAGTACTTC
>.|.|TRBJ2-3|TRBV4-3
CASSQVGRELTDTQYF
TGCGCCAGCAGCCAAGTGGGCAGGGAACTCACAGATACGCAGTATTTT
>.|.|TRBJ2-5|TRBV4-1
CASSSMGERTQYF
TGCGCCAGCTCCTCCATGGGGGAAAGGACCCAGTACTTC
>.|.|TRBJ1-6|TRBV12-3/TRBV12-4
CASSLGGSNSPLHF
TGTGCCAGCAGTTTAGGGGGCAGTAATTCACCCCTCCACTTT
>few|TRBD2|TRBJ2-1|TRBV7-9
CASSFEAGGRYNEQFF
TGTGCCAGCAGCTTTGAGGCGGGGGGGAGGTACAATGAGCAGTTCTTC
>few|.|TRBJ1-6|TRBV7-2
CASSLEWSTSPLHF
TGTGCCAGCAGCTTAGAATGGTCCACTTCACCCCTCCACTTT
>many|.|TRBJ2-5|TRBV5-1
CASSSQGQETQYF
TGCGCCAGCAGCTCGCAGGGACAAGAGACCCAGTACTTC
>few|.|TRBJ2-3|TRBV7-3
CASSEQGGQDTQYF
TGTGCCAGCAGCGAGCAAGGGGGGCAAGATACGCAGTATTTT
>few|.|TRBJ2-5|TRBV7-9
CASSQPVGTQYF
TGTGCCAGCAGCCAGCCGGTCGGGACCCAGTACTTC
>.|.|TRBJ1-1|TRBV24-1
CATSERGNTEAFF
TGTGCCACCAGTGAACGAGGGAACACTGAAGCTTTCTTT
>.|.|TRBJ2-1|TRBV6-5
CASSPRRGANEQFF
TGTGCCAGCAGTCCTCGGCGGGGAGCCAATGAGCAGTTCTTC
>.|TRBD2|TRBJ2-1|TRBV27
CASGGGASYNEQFF
TGTGCCAGCGGCGGGGGGGCCTCTTACAATGAGCAGTTCTTC
>many|.|TRBJ2-7|TRBV6-5
CASSYGGIEQYF
TGTGCCAGCAGTTACGGTGGGATCGAGCAGTACTTC
>few|TRBD2|TRBJ2-5|TRBV2
CASSASGGAGQTQYF
TGTGCCAGCAGTGCTAGCGGGGGGGCCGGGCAGACCCAGTACTTC
>few|.|TRBJ2-5|TRBV7-3
CASSLNRGDQETQYF
TGTGCCAGCAGCTTAAATAGGGGGGACCAAGAGACCCAGTACTTC
>many|.|TRBJ2-7|TRBV24-1
CATHTGRDEQYF
TGTGCCACCCATACAGGGCGAGACGAGCAGTACTTC
>many|.|TRBJ2-7|TRBV4-2
CASSQDLRGRSSYEQYF
TGTGCCAGCAGCCAAGATTTGCGGGGGCGGAGCTCCTACGAGCAGTACTTC
>.|.|TRBJ2-7|TRBV7-9
CASSPRLTSYEQYF
TGTGCCAGCAGCCCCCGCCTCACCTCCTACGAGCAGTACTTC
>many|TRBD2|TRBJ2-3|TRBV10-2
CASSDLGLAGPSTDTQYF
TGCGCCAGCAGTGACCTGGGACTAGCGGGGCCTAGCACAGATACGCAGTATTTT
>few|TRBD1|TRBJ1-2|TRBV7-9
CASRPGQGESYGYTF
TGTGCCAGCAGACCCGGACAGGGAGAATCCTATGGCTACACCTTC
>few|TRBD1|TRBJ2-1|TRBV6-1
CASSANRGREFYNEQFF
TGTGCCAGCTCTGCTAACAGGGGGCGCGAGTTCTACAATGAGCAGTTCTTC
>few|.|TRBJ2-3|TRBV5-6
CASSSTQGSDTQYF
TGTGCCAGCAGCTCGACACAGGGTTCAGATACGCAGTATTTT
>once|TRBD2|TRBJ2-3|TRBV28
CASSPGGWGYEDTQYF
TGTGCCAGCAGCCCCGGGGGGTGGGGGTACGAAGATACGCAGTATTTT
>.|TRBD2|TRBJ2-1|TRBV7-9
CASSLSGGGVYNEQFF
TGTGCCAGCAGCTTATCAGGCGGGGGGGTATACAATGAGCAGTTCTTC
>few|.|TRBJ2-7|TRBV3-1
CASSHGSGTYEQYF
TGTGCCAGCAGCCACGGGAGCGGGACATACGAGCAGTACTTC
>few|TRBD1|TRBJ1-4|TRBV10-2
CASSEPRGSHREKLFF
TGCGCCAGCAGTGAACCCAGGGGGAGTCATAGGGAAAAACTGTTTTTT
>few|.|TRBJ2-2|TRBV9
CASSKFTGELFF
TGTGCCAGCAGCAAATTCACCGGGGAGCTGTTTTTT